This T cell receptor (beta chain) was obtained from a study of T cells in Graves' hyperthyroidism and ophthalmopathy. From RNA transcripts, TCR beta CDR3 regions were amplified. Researchers ran a first-round RT-PCR on the TCR CDR3 using the HTBI primer set. TCRdb re-derived calls from the multiplex PCR reads in MiXCR, one entry per CDR3 protein. Altogether around 350,000 distinct CDR3 sequences are present, approximately 14% being singletons, with the ten largest covering roughly 25%. Notes on this clonotype: Its cognate antigen is unknown. A much larger clonotype is one base distant, so this may be a read error.

Before ophthalmopathy appeared, progressors gave blood at initial hyperthyroidism diagnosis. PBMCs came from 9 to 10 ml fresh peripheral blood. Findings and limits, study-wide: Separating ophthalmopathy from stable hyperthyroidism was achieved by a 13 V-J model. Most thyroid clonotypes that were expanded above 0.001 also turned up in blood.

Trimming removed 3 bases from V and 0 bases from J, with 12 bases in between. The CDR3 has 15 amino acids. Germline CDR1 and CDR2: PRHDT and FYEKMQ (reference sequence). The origin of this receptor is a woman aged 18-29 years with Graves' hyperthyroidism that later progressed to Graves' ophthalmopathy. The chain couples TRBV13 to TRBJ2-7, with D perhaps matching TRBD1 (5 bases). The sample taken for sequencing was blood. For the CDR3, the DNA is TGTGCCAGCAGCTTGACCTGGACACACTCCTACGAGCAGTACTTC. Protein: CASSLTWTHSYEQYF.